The 27 T cell receptor beta chains below were found in one sample sequenced in a study of post-analysis software for immune sequencing data. Points from the study as a whole: Roughly five TRBV segments appeared more often in patients than in controls, and TRBV5-6, TRBV5-1 and TRBV20-1 were among these.

Unique molecular identifiers had been added to the TCR beta cDNA libraries. TCRdb recomputed calls from the PCR reads with MiXCR, one row per CDR3 protein. The profile covers 750,000 to 900,000 distinct CDR3 sequences, with under 60% appearing a single time and roughly 4.9% taken by the ten largest. The antigens these receptors bind are not known. Sequenced: blood. The receptor source for this set is a girl aged 10 to 17 with multiple sclerosis.

The chain carries TRBV12-3 or TRBV12-4 and TRBJ2-1; 16 nucleotides line up with TRBD2. The length of the CDR3 is 16 residues. The V gene end was trimmed by 6 bases and the J gene end by 7 bases; junction bases not matched to a gene: 6. CDR3 in DNA: TGTGCCAGCAGCCCTGGGACTAGCGGGGGGGGGAATGAGCAGTTCTTC. Translated, it gives CASSPGTSGGGNEQFF.

The chain is built from TRBV20-1 and TRBJ1-2; 8 bases fit TRBD1. Germline CDR1 DFQATT, CDR2 SNEGSKA (reference sequence). The CDR3 runs 15 residues. Losses at the gene ends were 4 bases for V and 0 bases for J; bases not matched to a gene: 7. The CDR3 bases are TGCAGTGCTACCCCGACAGGGGCCCCTAACTATGGCTACACCTTC. As protein: CSATPTGAPNYGYTF.

This clonotype turned up a few times. The chain joins TRBV12-3 or TRBV12-4 to TRBJ2-7; D not certain. The CDR3 is 13 residues long. Trimming cost V 7 bases and J 2 bases, with 12 bases left between them. The CDR3 DNA is TGTGCCAGCACCGATTCCGGGCCCTACGAGCAGTACTTC. Its translation is CASTDSGPYEQYF.

The sample holds a few counts of this clonotype. V and J are TRBV10-3 and TRBJ2-1; 8 bases fit TRBD2. The CDR3 sequence is 15 residues long. V lost 3 bases and J lost 6; bases outside the gene matches: 7. Germline values: CDR1 ENHRY, CDR2 SYGVKD. The CDR3 bases are TGTGCCATCAGTGACCCGGGACTAGTTCGCAATGAGCAGTTCTTC. Translated: CAISDPGLVRNEQFF.

This clonotype was found a few times. V usage is TRBV28 and J usage is TRBJ1-3; TRBD1 is a possible D gene (5 bases). Germline values: CDR1 MDHEN, CDR2 SYDVKM. Between the trimmed V and J ends, which lost 9 bases and 0 bases, there was a span of 12 bases. CDR3 length: 14 amino acids. CDR3 in DNA: TGTGCCAGTCATAGAGGGGCCTCTGGAAACACCATATATTTT. It codes for CASHRGASGNTIYF. The whole variable domain, filled in from reference TRBV28 and TRBJ1-3, reads DVKVTQSSRYLVKRTGEKVFLECVQDMDHENMFWYRQDPGLGLRLIYFSYDVKMKEKGDIPEGYSVSREKKERFSLILESASTNQTSMYLCASHRGASGNTIYFGEGSWLTVV.

This clonotype has at least ten counts. The chain employs TRBV6-5 and TRBJ2-7, with D perhaps TRBD2 (5 bases). The V and J ends lost 6 bases and 2 bases respectively, with 8 bases between them. The CDR3 length is 12 residues. Germline lookup yields CDR1 MNHEY and CDR2 SVGAGI. CDR3 in DNA: TGTGCCAGCAGCTCCGGGGCCTACGAGCAGTACTTC. Encoded protein: CASSSGAYEQYF.

To note about this clonotype: A read error is possible here, since a much larger clone lies one base away. The rearrangement uses TRBV10-3 and TRBJ1-1; 7 nucleotides line up with TRBD1. Germline V gene lookup returns CDR1 ENHRY and CDR2 SYGVKD. J was trimmed by 0 bases and V by 8 bases; bases with no gene match: 9. This CDR3 spans 15 amino acids. The DNA for the CDR3 is TGTGCCATCGGGGACAGCTACGCTATGAACACTGAAGCTTTCTTT. This translates into CAIGDSYAMNTEAFF.

The chain recombines TRBV12-3 or TRBV12-4 with TRBJ2-7, with D perhaps assigned TRBD1 or TRBD2 (5 bases each). The V and J ends lost 6 bases and 5 bases respectively, with 29 bases between them. This CDR3 is built from 18 residues. In DNA form, the CDR3 reads TGTGCCAGCAGCCTTCACGGGGCAGGATTGGGAAATAGGGACGAGCAGTACTTC. This gives the protein CASSLHGAGLGNRDEQYF.

The J gene is TRBJ2-7, the V gene TRBV20-1; no clear D. V was trimmed by 3 bases and J by 0 bases, leaving 6 bases between them. The germline gives CDR1 DFQATT, CDR2 SNEGSKA (reference sequence). There are 12 residues in the CDR3. CDR3 bases: TGCAGTGCTAGGGGCAGCTCCTACGAGCAGTACTTC. It codes for CSARGSSYEQYF.

This clonotype was recorded a few times. V usage is TRBV6-6 and J usage is TRBJ1-2; weak D call: TRBD1 (6 bases). Germline CDR1 and CDR2: MNHNY and SVGAGI (reference sequence). The CDR3 is made up of 14 amino acids. V was clipped by 2 bases and J by 3 bases, with 10 bases between them. Here the CDR3 reads CASSYAQGDYGYTF. The DNA for the CDR3 is TGTGCCAGCAGTTACGCACAGGGTGACTATGGCTACACCTTC.

The chain combines TRBV24-1 with TRBJ2-1; D might be TRBD1 (7 bases). CDR1 and CDR2 (germline): KGHDR, SFDVKD. V was clipped by 1 base and J by 8 bases, with 17 bases between them. This CDR3 comprises 16 residues. The CDR3: CATSDFDKDRRDEQFF. The CDR3 bases are TGTGCCACCAGTGATTTCGACAAGGACAGGAGGGATGAGCAGTTCTTC.

This clonotype appeared a few times. The rearrangement links TRBV15 to TRBJ2-1, with 9 bases fitting TRBD1. Germline trimming cut 0 bases from V and 7 bases from J; bases unmatched to any gene: 10. Germline assignment: CDR1 LNHNV and CDR2 YYDKDF (reference sequence). The CDR3 totals 17 residues. The CDR3 reads CATSRDLTGQGMNEQFF. The CDR3, as DNA: TGTGCCACCAGCAGAGATCTCACGGGACAGGGTATGAATGAGCAGTTCTTC.

CDR3 protein: CASSASGRSSYEQYF. In DNA, the CDR3 is TGTGCCAGCAGTGCTAGCGGGAGGAGCTCCTACGAGCAGTACTTC. The rearrangement uses TRBV7-9 and TRBJ2-7; TRBD2 matches 11 bases. In germline, CDR1 is SEHNR, CDR2 FQNEAQ (reference sequence). The CDR3 is 15 amino acids. J was trimmed by 0 bases and V by 6 bases; bases with no gene match: 4.

V usage is TRBV15 and J usage is TRBJ2-3; the D call may be TRBD1 or TRBD2 (5 bases each). The V gene lost 1 base and the J gene lost 1 base, with 9 bases spanning the gap. The CDR3 consists of 15 residues. From germline, CDR1 is LNHNV and CDR2 YYDKDF (reference sequence). CDR3 loop: CATSRVGDRTDTQYF. In DNA, the CDR3 is TGTGCCACCAGCAGAGTAGGGGACCGCACAGATACGCAGTATTTT.

The chain has TRBV7-2 and TRBJ1-4; tentative D call: TRBD1 (5 bases). This CDR3 has 13 residues. The V and J ends lost 6 bases and 9 bases respectively, with 14 bases between them. CDR1 and CDR2 (germline): SGHTA, FQGNSA. The CDR3 protein is CASSSAGAQKLFF. CDR3 in DNA: TGTGCCAGCAGTTCCGCCGGGGCCCAAAAACTGTTTTTT.

This chain joins TRBV7-9 and TRBJ1-5, with 7 bases fitting TRBD1. Germline CDR1 is SEHNR and CDR2 is FQNEAQ (reference sequence). The ends lost 1 base at V and 4 bases at J; junction bases unmatched: 10. The CDR3 is 17 residues long. CDR3: CASSLGQGDLVNQPQHF. As DNA, the CDR3 is TGTGCCAGCAGCTTAGGACAGGGTGATCTGGTTAATCAGCCCCAGCATTTT.

This clonotype was seen a single time. The rearrangement uses TRBV5-1 and TRBJ2-7; TRBD2 aligns across 9 bases. Germline values: CDR1 SGHRS, CDR2 YFSETQ. With 4 bases clipped from V and 2 bases from J, the junction kept 7 bases outside the gene matches. This CDR3 is 15 amino acids long. CDR3 sequence reads: CASSTLAGDAYEQYF. CDR3 coding DNA: TGCGCCAGCAGCACCTTAGCGGGAGACGCCTACGAGCAGTACTTC.

The chain combines TRBV20-1 with TRBJ2-7; TRBD2 matches at 7 bases. The length of the CDR3 is 13 residues. In germline, CDR1 is DFQATT, CDR2 SNEGSKA (reference sequence). V was pared by 5 bases and J by 2 bases, with 6 bases of the junction left unmatched. As DNA, the CDR3 is TGCAGTGCTTTGGGACTACCCGCCTACGAGCAGTACTTC. Translating gives CSALGLPAYEQYF.

This clonotype has a handful of counts. This rearrangement joins TRBV20-1 to TRBJ2-5, with D possibly TRBD1 on 5 matching bases. Judging by the DNA end, TRBJ2-7 fits better; the J call may be wrong. Looked up from germline, CDR1 is DFQATT and CDR2 is SNEGSKA (reference sequence). This CDR3 is built from 17 residues. The CDR3: CSAREPKGPSKLYEQYF. The CDR3 nucleotides are TGCAGTGCTAGAGAGCCGAAGGGGCCCTCCAAGCTCTACGAGCAGTACTTC.

The rearrangement joins TRBV20-1 to TRBJ2-7; 7 nucleotides align to TRBD2. Germline assignment: CDR1 DFQATT and CDR2 SNEGSKA (reference sequence). Trimming removed 5 bases from V and 2 bases from J; junction bases left unmatched: 3. The CDR3 covers 12 residues. CDR3 DNA: TGCAGTGCTCCTAGCGGAGCCTACGAGCAGTACTTC. Its translation: CSAPSGAYEQYF.

V usage is TRBV20-1 and J usage is TRBJ2-2; 10 bases match TRBD2. J gave up 7 bases and V 3 bases, and 8 bases lay outside the gene matches. Germline V gene sequence: CDR1 DFQATT, CDR2 SNEGSKA (reference sequence). The CDR3 spans 15 residues. The CDR3 DNA follows: TGCAGTGCTAGTCATACTAGCGGGAACGACGGGGAGCTGTTTTTT. It translates to CSASHTSGNDGELFF.

The chain joins TRBV4-1 to TRBJ1-2; D gene ambiguous. The CDR3 is 15 residues long. Trimming stripped 0 bases from V and 7 bases from J, with 15 bases between. CDR1 is MGHRA and CDR2 is YSYEKL in the germline V gene. The DNA of the CDR3 is TGCGCCAGCAGCCAAGATAGAAATACAGACTCTGGCTACACCTTC. It specifies CASSQDRNTDSGYTF.

The chain recombines TRBV29-1 with TRBJ2-3, with unresolved D. The germline V gene has CDR1 SQVTM and CDR2 ANQGSEA. The V and J ends lost 5 bases and 0 bases respectively, with 12 bases between them. The CDR3 is 14 residues long. The CDR3, as DNA: TGCAGCGTTTCCCAGGTCTCTAGCACAGATACGCAGTATTTT. It yields the protein CSVSQVSSTDTQYF.

A few counts support this clonotype. The J gene is TRBJ2-5, the V gene TRBV20-1; the D gene is possibly TRBD1 (6 bases). CDR1 is DFQATT, CDR2 SNEGSKA, per germline (reference sequence). The germline V and J ends were trimmed by 3 bases and 1 base, with 12 bases remaining between them. This CDR3 spans 14 amino acids. CDR3 sequence reads: CSARKGQPQETQYF. The CDR3, as DNA: TGCAGTGCTAGGAAAGGACAGCCCCAAGAGACCCAGTACTTC.

The gene calls are TRBV20-1 and TRBJ2-4; D could derive from TRBD1 or TRBD2 (5 bases each). With the DNA end fitting TRBJ2-7 better, the J assignment may be wrong. This CDR3 contains 14 residues. Germline assignment: CDR1 DFQATT and CDR2 SNEGSKA (reference sequence). CDR3 protein: CSARGLRGNYEQYF. CDR3 coding DNA: TGCAGTGCTAGGGGTCTGAGGGGCAACTACGAGCAGTACTTC.

The V and J genes are TRBV11-2 and TRBJ1-6; D ambiguous. Trimming left V 5 bases short and J 9 bases short, with 17 bases between. Per the germline V gene, CDR1 is SGHAT and CDR2 is FQNNGV. The length of the CDR3 is 15 residues. CDR3 DNA: TGTGCCAGCAGCCAGGTTCAGGAGCCTAGTTCACCCCTCCACTTT. Amino acid sequence: CASSQVQEPSSPLHF.

The chain joins TRBV4-2 to TRBJ2-7, with TRBD2 identical over 9 bases. The junction had 7 bases not matched to a gene; V was cut back by 0 bases and J by 1 base. The CDR3 contains 17 residues. Germline CDR1 and CDR2: LGHNA and YNFKEQ. The CDR3 nucleotides are TGTGCCAGCAGCCAAGAGAGGTCGCTAGCGGGATCCTACGAGCAGTACTTC. Translated, it gives CASSQERSLAGSYEQYF.